This T cell receptor beta chain came from a study of beta chain features in type 1 diabetes. About the study: Age and gender were similar between patients and healthy donors, as were cell yields. Across every sample, over 100 million sorted cells were examined in total. Points from the study as a whole: In these data, an HLA type influence on TCRB rearrangement remained unresolved. Since sequencing was performed on cDNA, cells with high TCR expression could be over-represented.

Expressed TCRB transcripts got sequenced, as all isolated RNA was reverse transcribed. Clones were read by immunoSEQ multiplex PCR, and TCRdb kept only the in-frame ones, dropping some. The sample contains about 150,000 clones, roughly 8.1% of which appear only once. The CDR3 contains 16 residues. The ends lost 0 bases at V and 0 bases at J; junction bases unmatched: 3. Germline lookup yields CDR1 SGHDT and CDR2 YYEEEE. This clone was detected a few times. What it binds is not known. The V call is TRBV5-6, the J call TRBJ2-3, with 8 nucleotides matching TRBD2. The sample comprised central memory CD4+ T cells from blood. This TCR derives from a man aged 18 to 30 in good health. The CDR3 is CASSLVGGDSTDTQYF. CDR3 coding DNA: TGTGCCAGCAGCTTGGTCGGGGGGGATAGCACAGATACGCAGTATTTT.